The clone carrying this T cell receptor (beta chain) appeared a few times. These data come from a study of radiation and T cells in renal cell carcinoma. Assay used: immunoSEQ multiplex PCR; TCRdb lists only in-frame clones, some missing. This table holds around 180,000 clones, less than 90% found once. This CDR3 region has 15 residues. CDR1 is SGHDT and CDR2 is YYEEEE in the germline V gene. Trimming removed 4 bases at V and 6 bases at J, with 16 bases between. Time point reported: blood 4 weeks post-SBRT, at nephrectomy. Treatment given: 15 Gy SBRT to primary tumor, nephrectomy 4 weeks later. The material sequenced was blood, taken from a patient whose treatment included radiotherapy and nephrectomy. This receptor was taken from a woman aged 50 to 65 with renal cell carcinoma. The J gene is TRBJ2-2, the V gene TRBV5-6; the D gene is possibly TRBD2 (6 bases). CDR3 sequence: CASSGGVPPAGELFF. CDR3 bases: TGTGCCAGCAGCGGAGGGGTCCCGCCGGCCGGGGAGCTGTTTTTT.